This TCR beta chain was recorded in a study of T cell responses to AZD1222 COVID-19 vaccine. Findings and caveats of the study: White British ancestry dominated among donors, who included more females, and clonal diversity was possibly underestimated.

The length of the CDR3 is 15 residues. Germline loops: CDR1 MRHNA, CDR2 SNTAGT. Trimming cost V 6 bases and J 0 bases; bases outside gene matches: 3. With respect to this clone: What it binds is not known.

The assay was immunoSEQ multiplex PCR, and TCRdb's table has in-frame clones only and misses some. Among more than 95,000 clones, 86% were seen once, and the ten largest hold 3.3%. The chain combines TRBV6-4 with TRBJ2-3; TRBD1 matches 10 bases. This TCR derives from an adult who received the MenACWY meningococcal vaccine as a control. Material: peripheral blood, obtained 28 days after the second dose of the MenACWY control vaccine. The CDR3 bases are TGTGCCAGCAGCATGGGACAGGGGAGCACAGATACGCAGTATTTT. It encodes CASSMGQGSTDTQYF.